The rows below give T cell receptor beta chains drawn from one sample of a study of T cell clonotyping in hematopoietic cell transplantation. The data were produced by immunoSEQ multiplex PCR, yet TCRdb's version contains in-frame clones alone and is incomplete. The sample lists 6,000 to 6,500 clones; 32% were seen once. The sequencing here drew on peripheral blood mononuclear cells, taken 30 days after allogeneic stem cell transplant. These receptors originate from a female patient aged 50-60 years who had an allogeneic stem cell transplant from an unrelated donor, so the T cells may come from the graft donor. Some clones in this sample may be carry-over from other donors' samples. Both conserved end residues are part of each CDR3. D genes are given only for firm matches. The size of a clone is reported for some rows only, either as once, few or many, or as a class for expanded clones.

j_gene | v_gene | d_gene | abundance | CDR3aa | CDR3nt
TRBJ1-2 | TRBV29-1 | TRBD1 | once | CSVQGGRIYGYTF | TGCAGCGTTCAAGGGGGCAGAATTTATGGCTACACCTTC
TRBJ1-2 | TRBV30 | NA | NA | CAWWGRVVREQGYTF | TGTGCCTGGTGGGGGCGCGTCGTGAGAGAACAGGGCTACACCTTC
TRBJ2-7 | TRBV7-9 | NA | NA | CASSLAGTGYEQYF | TGTGCCAGCAGCTTAGCGGGAACAGGCTACGAGCAGTACTTC
TRBJ2-2 | TRBV6-1 | TRBD2 | once | CASRARGGKGGELFF | TGTGCCAGCAGGGCCCGGGGGGGAAAAGGCGGGGAGCTGTTTTTT
TRBJ1-2 | TRBV29-1 | NA | once | CSVEDPTVVNYGYTF | TGCAGCGTGGAGGACCCAACGGTCGTAAACTATGGCTACACCTTC
TRBJ1-2 | TRBV30 | NA | NA | CAWRELGYTF | TGTGCCTGGAGGGAATTGGGCTACACCTTC
TRBJ1-2 | TRBV30 | TRBD1 | few | CASDRVYGYTF | TGTGCCTCTGACAGGGTCTATGGCTACACCTTC
TRBJ2-7 | TRBV30 | NA | NA | CAWTPTGQIYEQYF | TGTGCCTGGACCCCGACAGGACAGATCTACGAGCAGTACTTC
TRBJ2-2 | TRBV5-1 | TRBD2 | few | CASSATKSGGNTGELFF | TGCGCCAGCAGTGCGACAAAGAGCGGGGGAAACACCGGGGAGCTGTTTTTT
TRBJ2-3 | TRBV6-5 | TRBD2 | few | CASSRTSGSDTQYF | TGTGCCAGCAGTAGGACTAGCGGATCAGATACGCAGTATTTT
TRBJ1-5 | TRBV30 | NA | NA | CAWSVRLGSSQPQHF | TGTGCCTGGAGTGTACGGTTGGGGAGCAGTCAGCCCCAGCATTTT